A single sample is the source of the 28 T cell receptor beta chains below, sequenced in a study of response to subunit inactivated influenza vaccine. TCRdb used MiXCR to reprocess the RT-PCR reads, holding one entry per CDR3 protein. The sample includes under 950,000 distinct CDR3 sequences, around 20% of them seen just once. The input for sequencing was PBMCs from blood, taken less than 6 days after vaccination. The receptor source for this set is a man in his forties or fifties who received an inactivated influenza vaccine.

This clonotype was found a few times. This chain joins TRBV6-2 or TRBV6-3 and TRBJ2-3, with 10 bases lining up with TRBD2. This CDR3 comprises 15 residues. The ends lost 1 base at V and 5 bases at J; junction bases unmatched: 3. Per the germline V gene, CDR1 is MNHEY and CDR2 is SVGEGT. CDR3 region: CASSYFGLAVDTQYF. CDR3 in DNA: TGTGCCAGCAGTTACTTCGGACTAGCGGTAGATACGCAGTATTTT.

This clonotype came up a few times. V usage is TRBV4-2 and J usage is TRBJ2-2, with TRBD2 matching over 9 bases. CDR1 and CDR2 from the germline V gene are LGHNA and YNFKEQ. This CDR3 contains 15 residues. V was clipped by 0 bases and J by 7 bases; unmatched bases: 3. This chain's CDR3 is CASSQDLAGSGELFF. CDR3 nucleotides: TGTGCCAGCAGCCAAGATCTAGCGGGAAGCGGGGAGCTGTTTTTT.

The chain has TRBV4-1 and TRBJ1-2; D not resolved. Looked up from germline, CDR1 is MGHRA and CDR2 is YSYEKL. V lost 0 bases and J 4 bases, leaving 6 bases between the germline ends. The CDR3 consists of 13 residues. The CDR3 region has the DNA TGCGCCAGCAGCCAAGATCTTGTCTATGGCTACACCTTC. It yields the protein CASSQDLVYGYTF.

The chain joins TRBV20-1 to TRBJ2-2; TRBD1 matches at 11 bases. After removal of 6 bases from V and 7 bases from J, the junction contained 13 bases not matched to a gene. The CDR3 spans 16 residues. Germline V CDR1 and CDR2: DFQATT, SNEGSKA (reference sequence). The CDR3 DNA sequence: TGCAGTGCAAGAACTCCGGGACAGGGGGAGGTCGGGGAGCTGTTTTTT. As protein: CSARTPGQGEVGELFF.

This clonotype was picked up a small number of times. The rearrangement joins TRBV28 to TRBJ2-1; 14 bases fit TRBD2. Germline values: CDR1 MDHEN, CDR2 SYDVKM. The J segment lost 2 bases and the V segment lost 2 bases, leaving 5 bases of the junction unmatched. This CDR3 has 18 residues. The CDR3: CASSLRLAGGEAYNEQFF. The CDR3 DNA reads TGTGCCAGCAGTTTAAGACTAGCGGGAGGGGAGGCCTACAATGAGCAGTTCTTC.

This clonotype has just a few counts. The V and J genes are TRBV4-2 and TRBJ2-3; the match to TRBD2 covers 8 bases. Germline lookup yields CDR1 LGHNA and CDR2 YNFKEQ. The CDR3 is 18 amino acids. V lost 3 bases, J lost 2 bases, and 13 bases stayed unmatched. The CDR3 bases are TGTGCCAGCAGCCAGTGGGGGGGTACTAGCGGCAACACAGATACGCAGTATTTT. As protein: CASSQWGGTSGNTDTQYF.

J is TRBJ2-1 and V is TRBV7-9; unclear D gene. The CDR3 is made up of 14 amino acids. Looked up from germline, CDR1 is SEHNR and CDR2 is FQNEAQ (reference sequence). V lost 0 bases and J lost 5, with 8 bases in between. The CDR3 coding sequence is TGTGCCAGCAGCTTAGCTTCCAGCGACAATGAGCAGTTCTTC. As protein: CASSLASSDNEQFF. Full variable domain (rest looked up from reference TRBV7-9 and TRBJ2-1): DTGVSQNPRHKITKRGQNVTFRCDPISEHNRLYWYRQTLGQGPEFLTYFQNEAQLEKSRLLSDRFSAERPKGSFSTLEIQRTEQGDSAMYLCASSLASSDNEQFFGPGTRLTVL.

The chain uses TRBV29-1 and TRBJ2-1; the match to TRBD2 covers 8 bases. V lost 7 bases and J lost 2; bases outside the gene matches: 7. Germline CDR1 reads SQVTM; CDR2 reads ANQGSEA. This CDR3 is 14 amino acids long. The CDR3, as DNA: TGCAGCGCTAGCCTAGCGGGCCCCTACAATGAGCAGTTCTTC. Amino acids: CSASLAGPYNEQFF.

This clonotype has only a few counts. V gene TRBV18 combines with J gene TRBJ2-7, with 7 bases matching TRBD1. Germline V gene sequence: CDR1 KGHSH, CDR2 LQKENI. Trimming removed 6 bases from V and 1 base from J; junction bases left unmatched: 9. CDR3 length: 15 residues. The CDR3 DNA is TGTGCCAGCTCCATGGGACAGCAGTCTTCCTACGAGCAGTACTTC. Protein: CASSMGQQSSYEQYF.

The rearrangement links TRBV6-2 or TRBV6-3 to TRBJ2-3; maybe TRBD1 (5 bases). V lost 6 bases and J 6 bases, leaving 13 bases between the germline ends. Germline assignment: CDR1 MNHEY and CDR2 SVGEGT. This CDR3 is 13 amino acids long. The CDR3 nucleotides are TGTGCCAGCAGGCTAAGACAGACGGATACGCAGTATTTT. Translation: CASRLRQTDTQYF.

The chain combines TRBV10-3 with TRBJ1-6; no clear D gene. Germline CDR1 ENHRY, CDR2 SYGVKD. V shed 2 bases and J shed 7 bases, with 9 bases lying between them. This CDR3 spans 14 amino acids. The CDR3 DNA follows: TGTGCCATCAGTGAGGGGGTAGGGAATTCACCCCTCCACTTT. Amino acids: CAISEGVGNSPLHF.

In its sample, this clonotype was seen many times. The J gene is TRBJ2-7, the V gene TRBV5-1; TRBD1 matches at 7 bases. The germline gives CDR1 SGHRS, CDR2 YFSETQ. The CDR3 loop spans 14 amino acids. V shed 4 bases and J 3 bases; nucleotides not matched to a gene: 7. CDR3 sequence (DNA): TGCGCCAGCAGCACCGGGACAGCGAACTACGAGCAGTACTTC. Its translation: CASSTGTANYEQYF.

This clonotype has a count of ten or more. The rearrangement joins TRBV5-1 to TRBJ2-7; 9 bases match TRBD1. The V segment lost 0 bases and the J segment 4 bases; nucleotides outside the gene matches: 5. CDR1 is SGHRS, CDR2 YFSETQ, per germline. This CDR3 has 15 amino acids. For the CDR3, the DNA is TGCGCCAGCAGCTTGGCCGGGGACAGGGCGTACGAGCAGTACTTC. It codes for CASSLAGDRAYEQYF.

The J gene is TRBJ1-1, the V gene TRBV2, with TRBD1 as a possible D gene (5 bases). Germline V gives CDR1 SNHLY, CDR2 FYNNEI. V was cut by 1 base and J by 5 bases, with 8 bases left in between. The CDR3 is 13 residues long. The CDR3 DNA reads TGTGCCAGCAGTGAAGAGTGGGGGACTGAAGCTTTCTTT. Translated, it gives CASSEEWGTEAFF.

The chain is built from TRBV10-3 and TRBJ2-2; tentatively, D is TRBD1 (6 bases). Between the trimmed V and J ends, which lost 8 bases and 4 bases, there was a span of 11 bases. In germline, CDR1 is ENHRY, CDR2 SYGVKD. The CDR3 runs to 13 residues. CDR3 amino acids: CAIHLDSTGELFF. The CDR3 DNA reads TGTGCCATCCACCTGGACAGCACCGGGGAGCTGTTTTTT.

This chain links TRBV18 with TRBJ2-1; 10 bases fit TRBD2. CDR3 length: 14 amino acids. CDR1 KGHSH and CDR2 LQKENI come from the germline V gene. V dropped 4 bases and J dropped 8; count of bases not matched to a gene: 5. CDR3 in amino acids: CASSQREGQYEQFF. In DNA form, the CDR3 reads TGTGCCAGCTCACAGCGGGAGGGCCAATATGAGCAGTTCTTC. The entire variable domain, with the rest obtained from reference TRBV18 and TRBJ2-1, is as follows: NAGVMQNPRHLVRRRGQEARLRCSPMKGHSHVYWYRQLPEEGLKFMVYLQKENIIDESGMPKERFSAEFPKEGPSILRIQQVVRGDSAAYFCASSQREGQYEQFFGPGTRLTVL.

Many counts were recorded for this clonotype. This chain uses TRBV7-9 with TRBJ1-4; D gene uncertain. The ends were cut back, 5 bases at V and 0 bases at J, with 7 bases in the middle. The CDR3 is 14 amino acids. The germline gives CDR1 SEHNR, CDR2 FQNEAQ (reference sequence). DNA of the CDR3: TGTGCCAGCAGCCCTACATCAACTAATGAAAAACTGTTTTTT. It specifies CASSPTSTNEKLFF.

This clonotype was counted a few times. This chain uses TRBV12-3 or TRBV12-4 with TRBJ2-1; TRBD1 or TRBD2 may be the D gene (6 bases each). This CDR3 is built from 14 residues. The germline V and J ends were trimmed by 6 bases and 7 bases, with 16 bases remaining between them. The CDR3 here is CASRSQGTANEQFF. The DNA of the CDR3 is TGTGCCAGCAGATCCCAGGGGACTGCTAATGAGCAGTTCTTC.

The genes are TRBV20-1 and TRBJ2-3; 14 positions agree with TRBD2. Germline CDR1 is DFQATT and CDR2 is SNEGSKA (reference sequence). Trimming cost V 3 bases and J 7 bases; bases outside gene matches: 9. The CDR3 length is 16 residues. The DNA for the CDR3 is TGCAGTGCTAGTGCTGGGACTAGCGGGAGCAGACATACGCAGTATTTT. Amino acids: CSASAGTSGSRHTQYF.

This clonotype was recorded many times. The chain combines TRBV27 with TRBJ2-7; 10 nucleotides align to TRBD1. Losses at the gene ends were 5 bases for V and 3 bases for J; bases not matched to a gene: 7. CDR1 MNHEY and CDR2 SMNVEV come from the germline V gene (reference sequence). CDR3 length: 15 amino acids. CDR3 coding DNA: TGTGCCAGCAGTATCCTGGGACAGGGGATCTACGAGCAGTACTTC. This translates into CASSILGQGIYEQYF.

The gene calls are TRBV10-3 and TRBJ2-5; D might be TRBD1 or TRBD2, each matching 5 bases. CDR3 length: 14 amino acids. Germline V CDR1 and CDR2: ENHRY, SYGVKD. V was shortened by 3 bases and J by 5 bases, with 13 bases between the two germline ends. CDR3 bases: TGTGCCATCAGTGATTTGGGGACGACGGAGACCCAGTACTTC. It yields the protein CAISDLGTTETQYF.

This clonotype turned up a few times. The V and J genes are TRBV7-9 and TRBJ1-4; the D gene is possibly TRBD1 (5 bases). V gave up 5 bases and J gave up 7 bases, with 17 bases separating them. Looked up from germline, CDR1 is SEHNR and CDR2 is FQNEAQ (reference sequence). This CDR3 is 15 amino acids long. CDR3 DNA sequence: TGTGCCAGCAGCCTCTCCCACGGCAGGGTTGAAAAACTGTTTTTT. Its protein is CASSLSHGRVEKLFF.

This clonotype was picked up a small number of times. This chain joins TRBV12-3 or TRBV12-4 and TRBJ2-4; a possible D gene is TRBD1 (6 bases). V shed 6 bases and J shed 8 bases, with 14 bases lying between them. This CDR3 has 13 amino acids. The CDR3 protein is CASRPGQGDIQYF. For the CDR3, the DNA is TGTGCCAGCAGGCCGGGACAAGGGGACATTCAGTACTTC.

J is TRBJ2-5 and V is TRBV7-9, with 8 bases aligning to TRBD1. The CDR3 runs to 13 residues. Trimming at V came to 5 bases and at J to 4 bases, leaving 3 bases not matched to a gene. Looked up from germline, CDR1 is SEHNR and CDR2 is FQNEAQ (reference sequence). For the CDR3, the DNA is TGTGCCAGCAGCCGCGGACAGGGAGAGACCCAGTACTTC. Its protein product is CASSRGQGETQYF.

This clonotype was counted many times. This chain links TRBV7-2 with TRBJ2-1; D is unclear. The V and J ends lost 0 bases and 4 bases respectively, with 7 bases between them. The CDR3 spans 14 residues. CDR1 and CDR2 (germline): SGHTA, FQGNSA. For the CDR3, the DNA is TGTGCCAGCAGCTTAGCGGGAAGATACAATGAGCAGTTCTTC. The encoded protein is CASSLAGRYNEQFF. Looking up the rest from reference TRBV7-2 and TRBJ2-1 gives the full variable domain: GAGVSQSPSNKVTEKGKDVELRCDPISGHTALYWYRQSLGQGLEFLIYFQGNSAPDKSGLPSDRFSAERTGGSVSTLTIQRTQQEDSAVYLCASSLAGRYNEQFFGPGTRLTVL.

The CDR3 sequence is CASSLLPGAEGTDTQYF. The CDR3 nucleotides read TGTGCCAGCAGCTTATTGCCAGGAGCGGAAGGCACAGATACGCAGTATTTT. This rearrangement joins TRBV7-2 to TRBJ2-3; D perhaps matches TRBD2 (5 bases). This CDR3 has 17 amino acids. The germline V gene encodes CDR1 SGHTA and CDR2 FQGNSA. V was shortened by 2 bases and J by 1 base, with 16 bases between the two germline ends.

V gene TRBV12-3 or TRBV12-4 combines with J gene TRBJ2-1; D ambiguous. The CDR3 consists of 15 residues. The V end lost 5 bases, the J end lost 5 bases, and 16 bases lay between the germline ends. CDR3 nucleotide sequence: TGTGCCAGCAGTCCGTCCTCCTCTGCGGACAATGAGCAGTTCTTC. Translating gives CASSPSSSADNEQFF.

This chain connects TRBV27 to TRBJ2-3; D unclear. The V end lost 5 bases, the J end lost 0 bases, and 15 bases lay between the germline ends. Germline lookup yields CDR1 MNHEY and CDR2 SMNVEV (reference sequence). The CDR3 has 16 amino acids. As DNA, the CDR3 is TGTGCCAGCAGTCACTACCCTTTCACTAGCACAGATACGCAGTATTTT. Its translation: CASSHYPFTSTDTQYF.